Shown below are 17 T cell receptor beta chains from a single sample sequenced in a study of shared clonotypes between healthy human individuals. TCRdb's copy holds only in-frame clones and misses some; the assay was immunoSEQ multiplex PCR. The sample includes some 1,100,000 clones, around 78% of them seen just once. Specimen: memory CD4+ T cells from PBMCs. Subset indicated: CD45RA-negative fraction. The source is a man aged 18 to 29 in good health. Some clones in this sample may be carry-over from other donors' samples.

This clone was seen only once. The gene calls are TRBV11-3 and TRBJ2-1; D may correspond to TRBD1 or TRBD2 (5 bases each). The CDR3 sequence is 15 residues long. Trimming removed 3 bases at V and 5 bases at J, with 14 bases between. Looked up from germline, CDR1 is SGHNT and CDR2 is YENEEA. The CDR3 DNA follows: TGTGCCAGCAGCTTCACCGGGACGGTAAACAATGAGCAGTTCTTC. Translation gives CASSFTGTVNNEQFF.

The J gene is TRBJ2-3, the V gene TRBV5-4; TRBD2 matches at 9 bases. The CDR3 loop spans 14 amino acids. V trimming: 3 bases; J trimming: 2 bases; junction bases outside the gene matches: 1. Germline V lookup: CDR1 SGHNT, CDR2 YYREEE (reference sequence). The CDR3, as DNA: TGTGCCAGCAGCTCTAGCGGGGCCACAGATACGCAGTATTTT. Translation gives CASSSSGATDTQYF.

This chain connects TRBV6-6 to TRBJ2-7; D uncertain. Trimming stripped 0 bases from V and 0 bases from J, with 9 bases between. Germline V gene sequence: CDR1 MNHNY, CDR2 SVGAGI (reference sequence). This CDR3 has 15 amino acids. This chain's CDR3 is CASSYSANPSYEQYF. In nucleotides, the CDR3 is TGTGCCAGCAGTTACTCAGCCAACCCCTCCTACGAGCAGTACTTC.

The chain carries TRBV2 and TRBJ2-5; D not certain. V was pared by 5 bases and J by 1 base, with 11 bases between. CDR3 length: 14 amino acids. Germline V gene data show CDR1 as SNHLY and CDR2 as FYNNEI. The CDR3 region is CASSLDHAQETQYF. The DNA of the CDR3 is TGTGCCAGCAGTTTGGACCATGCCCAAGAGACCCAGTACTTC.

The chain uses TRBV2 and TRBJ1-5; possible D gene TRBD1, 6 bases. V gave up 5 bases and J gave up 13 bases, with 12 bases separating them. The CDR3 covers 11 residues. Germline values: CDR1 SNHLY, CDR2 FYNNEI. The DNA of the CDR3 is TGTGCCAGCAGTACGGGGGGCCAGCAGCATTTT. It yields the protein CASSTGGQQHF.

The chain employs TRBV9 and TRBJ1-1; 11 bases line up with TRBD1. The CDR3 runs 12 residues. The germline CDR1 and CDR2 sequences are SGDLS and YYNGEE. The V gene end was trimmed by 2 bases and the J gene end by 9 bases; junction bases not matched to a gene: 0. CDR3 sequence (DNA): TGTGCCAGCAGCGTGGACAGGGGGCAAGCTTTCTTT. Its protein product is CASSVDRGQAFF.

The chain combines TRBV10-3 with TRBJ2-7; D not certain. This CDR3 spans 15 amino acids. V was shortened by 4 bases and J by 3 bases, with 16 bases between the two germline ends. The germline CDR1 and CDR2 sequences are ENHRY and SYGVKD. In nucleotides, the CDR3 is TGTGCCATCAGTGGTGGGCATCGGGCTAACTACGAGCAGTACTTC. Encoded protein: CAISGGHRANYEQYF.

This clone has more than one count but fewer than ten. The gene calls are TRBV5-5 and TRBJ2-7, with D unresolved. This CDR3 is 15 amino acids long. Germline CDR1 and CDR2: SGHKS and YYEKEE (reference sequence). The V end was cut by 4 bases, the J end by 2 bases, with 16 bases between. The CDR3 sequence: CASSSYLDGPYEQYF. CDR3 coding DNA: TGTGCCAGCAGCAGCTACCTGGACGGGCCCTACGAGCAGTACTTC.

The chain links TRBV5-4 to TRBJ2-7; no definite D call. Germline loops: CDR1 SGHNT, CDR2 YYREEE (reference sequence). The germline V and J ends were trimmed by 0 bases and 5 bases, with 12 bases remaining between them. This CDR3 is built from 14 residues. DNA for the CDR3: TGTGCCAGCAGCTTGGGCGGCAGTTCCAACGAGCAGTACTTC. It translates to CASSLGGSSNEQYF.

V is TRBV6-6 and J is TRBJ1-2, with a possible D match to TRBD1 (6 bases). V was clipped by 6 bases and J by 8 bases, with 22 bases between them. CDR1 and CDR2 from the germline V gene are MNHNY and SVGAGI (reference sequence). This CDR3 contains 15 residues. The chain's CDR3 is CASSPGGVQARGYTF. The CDR3 DNA follows: TGTGCCAGCAGCCCCGGGGGCGTCCAGGCGCGCGGCTACACCTTC.

The chain's CDR3 is CASSSPGSSYEQYF. The DNA for the CDR3 is TGTGCCAGCAGTTCGCCGGGATCCTCCTACGAGCAGTACTTC. This chain uses TRBV6-6 with TRBJ2-7; D is perhaps TRBD2 (5 bases). With 4 bases removed from V and 0 bases from J, the gap between germline ends came to 10 bases. The CDR3 consists of 14 residues. Germline V gene data show CDR1 as MNHNY and CDR2 as SVGAGI (reference sequence).

The chain is built from TRBV28 and TRBJ1-1, with D tentatively TRBD1 (6 bases). Trimming removed 4 bases at V and 4 bases at J, with 16 bases between. Germline CDR1 is MDHEN and CDR2 is SYDVKM. The CDR3 consists of 15 residues. CDR3 amino acids: CASSSLERGGTEAFF. CDR3 sequence (DNA): TGTGCCAGCAGTTCCCTTGAGAGGGGGGGCACTGAAGCTTTCTTT.

The chain recombines TRBV28 with TRBJ2-7, with D hard to call. Trimming shortened V by 6 bases and J by 2 bases, and 14 bases separated the two germline ends. There are 14 residues in the CDR3. Germline V CDR1 and CDR2: MDHEN, SYDVKM. The CDR3 loop reads CASRPGGTAYEQYF. CDR3 in DNA: TGTGCCAGCAGACCCGGTGGAACCGCCTACGAGCAGTACTTC. Together with reference TRBV28 and TRBJ2-7, the CDR3 gives the full variable domain: DVKVTQSSRYLVKRTGEKVFLECVQDMDHENMFWYRQDPGLGLRLIYFSYDVKMKEKGDIPEGYSVSREKKERFSLILESASTNQTSMYLCASRPGGTAYEQYFGPGTRLTVT.

The chain has TRBV7-9 and TRBJ1-2, with D possibly matching TRBD1 (5 bases). Germline-derived CDR1 and CDR2 are SEHNR and FQNEAQ (reference sequence). This CDR3 is built from 14 residues. V was cut by 5 bases and J by 6 bases, with 16 bases left in between. CDR3 nucleotides: TGTGCCAGCAGCGCCGGTGTGGGGGTTAATGGCTACACCTTC. Translating gives CASSAGVGVNGYTF.

This clone was detected only once. The rearrangement links TRBV19 to TRBJ1-5; D unclear. CDR1 LNHDA and CDR2 SQIVND come from the germline V gene (reference sequence). This CDR3 contains 14 residues. Trimming stripped 8 bases from V and 0 bases from J, with 11 bases between. The CDR3 spells CASEFLNSNQPQHF. CDR3 in DNA: TGTGCCAGTGAGTTCCTTAATAGCAATCAGCCCCAGCATTTT. Together with reference TRBV19 and TRBJ1-5, the CDR3 gives the full variable domain: DGGITQSPKYLFRKEGQNVTLSCEQNLNHDAMYWYRQDPGQGLRLIYYSQIVNDFQKGDIAEGYSVSREKKESFPLTVTSAQKNPTAFYLCASEFLNSNQPQHFGDGTRLSIL.

Concerning this clone itself: A read error is the likely source, as a far larger clone sits one nucleotide away. The sample has other DNA sequences that encode this CDR3 too. The rearrangement uses TRBV30 and TRBJ1-1; D gene ambiguous. This CDR3 has 14 residues. Germline assignment: CDR1 GTSNPN and CDR2 SVGIG (reference sequence). CDR3 protein: CAWSVVFGNTEAFF. Here the CDR3 DNA reads TGTGCCTGGAGTGTCGTATTCGGAAACACGGAAGCTTTCTTT.

This clone was recorded once. This chain joins TRBV5-1 and TRBJ2-1; D is unclear. V was trimmed by 2 bases and J by 7 bases, leaving 10 bases between them. Germline values: CDR1 SGHRS, CDR2 YFSETQ. The CDR3 extends over 13 amino acids. The CDR3 DNA sequence: TGCGCCAGCAGCTTATTGACTGTGAATGAGCAGTTCTTC. This encodes CASSLLTVNEQFF.